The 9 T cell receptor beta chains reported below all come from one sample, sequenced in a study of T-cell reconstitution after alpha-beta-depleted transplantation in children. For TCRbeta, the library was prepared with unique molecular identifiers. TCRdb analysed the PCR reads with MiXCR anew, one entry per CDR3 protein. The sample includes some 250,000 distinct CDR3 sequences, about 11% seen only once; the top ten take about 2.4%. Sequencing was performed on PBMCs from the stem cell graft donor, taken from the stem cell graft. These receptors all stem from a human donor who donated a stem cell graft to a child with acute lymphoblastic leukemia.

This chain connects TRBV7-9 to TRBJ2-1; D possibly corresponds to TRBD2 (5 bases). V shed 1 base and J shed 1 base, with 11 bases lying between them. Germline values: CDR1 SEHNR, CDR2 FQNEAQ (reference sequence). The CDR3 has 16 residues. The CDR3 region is CASSLGASLSYNEQFF. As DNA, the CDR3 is TGTGCCAGCAGCTTAGGGGCTAGCTTATCCTACAATGAGCAGTTCTTC.

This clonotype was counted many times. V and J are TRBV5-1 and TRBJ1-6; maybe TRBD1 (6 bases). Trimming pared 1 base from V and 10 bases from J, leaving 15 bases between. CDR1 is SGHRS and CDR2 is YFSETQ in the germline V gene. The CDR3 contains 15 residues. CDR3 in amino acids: CASSLSTGKGSPLHF. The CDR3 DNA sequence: TGCGCCAGCAGCTTGAGTACAGGGAAGGGATCACCCCTCCACTTT.

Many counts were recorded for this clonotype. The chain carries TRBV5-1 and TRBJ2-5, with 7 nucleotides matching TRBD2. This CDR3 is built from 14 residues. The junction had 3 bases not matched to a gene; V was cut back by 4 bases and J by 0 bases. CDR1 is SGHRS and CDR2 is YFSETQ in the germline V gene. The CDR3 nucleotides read TGCGCCAGCAGCATCAGCGGGAACCAAGAGACCCAGTACTTC. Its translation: CASSISGNQETQYF.

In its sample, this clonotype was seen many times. The CDR3 spells CASRDRVGQPQHF. The CDR3 bases are TGTGCCAGCAGAGACAGGGTTGGACAGCCCCAGCATTTT. This chain connects TRBV6-1 to TRBJ1-5; 7 bases are shared with TRBD1. Germline CDR1 and CDR2: MNHNS and SASEGT. The V segment lost 6 bases and the J segment 7 bases; nucleotides outside the gene matches: 6. The CDR3 contains 13 residues.

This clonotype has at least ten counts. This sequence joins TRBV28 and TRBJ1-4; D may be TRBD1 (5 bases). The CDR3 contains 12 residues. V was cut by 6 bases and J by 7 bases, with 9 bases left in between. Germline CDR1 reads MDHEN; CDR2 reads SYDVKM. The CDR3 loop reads CASRVGVEKLFF. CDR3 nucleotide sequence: TGTGCCAGCAGAGTAGGGGTTGAAAAACTGTTTTTT.

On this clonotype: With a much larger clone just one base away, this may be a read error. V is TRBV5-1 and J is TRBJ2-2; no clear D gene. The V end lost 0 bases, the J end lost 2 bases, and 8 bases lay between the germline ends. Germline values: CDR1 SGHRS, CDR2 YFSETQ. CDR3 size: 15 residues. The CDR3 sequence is CASSLGNRNTGELFF. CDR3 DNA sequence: TGCGCCAGCAGCTTGGGGAACAGAAACACCGGGGAGCTGTTTTTT.

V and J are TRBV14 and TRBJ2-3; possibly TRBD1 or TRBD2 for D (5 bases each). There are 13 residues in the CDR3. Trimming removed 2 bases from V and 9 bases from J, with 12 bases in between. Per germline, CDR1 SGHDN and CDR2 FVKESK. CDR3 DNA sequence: TGTGCCAGCAGCCAAATTAAGGGACGAACGCAGTATTTT. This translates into CASSQIKGRTQYF.

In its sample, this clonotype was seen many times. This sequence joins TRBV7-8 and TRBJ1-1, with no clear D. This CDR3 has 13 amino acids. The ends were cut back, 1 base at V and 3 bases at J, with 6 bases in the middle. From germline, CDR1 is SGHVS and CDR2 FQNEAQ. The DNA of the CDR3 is TGTGCCAGCAGCTTAGGGGAGGACACTGAAGCTTTCTTT. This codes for CASSLGEDTEAFF. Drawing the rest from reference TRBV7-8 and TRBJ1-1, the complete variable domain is GAGVSQSPRYKVAKRGQDVALRCDPISGHVSLFWYQQALGQGPEFLTYFQNEAQLDKSGLPSDRFFAERPEGSVSTLKIQRTQQEDSAVYLCASSLGEDTEAFFGQGTRLTVV.

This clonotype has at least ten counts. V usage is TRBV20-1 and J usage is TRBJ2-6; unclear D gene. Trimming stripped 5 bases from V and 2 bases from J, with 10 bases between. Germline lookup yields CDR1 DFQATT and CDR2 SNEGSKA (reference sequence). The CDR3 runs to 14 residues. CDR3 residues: CSAPRTPGANVLTF. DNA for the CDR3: TGCAGTGCTCCCCGAACGCCTGGGGCCAACGTCCTGACTTTC.